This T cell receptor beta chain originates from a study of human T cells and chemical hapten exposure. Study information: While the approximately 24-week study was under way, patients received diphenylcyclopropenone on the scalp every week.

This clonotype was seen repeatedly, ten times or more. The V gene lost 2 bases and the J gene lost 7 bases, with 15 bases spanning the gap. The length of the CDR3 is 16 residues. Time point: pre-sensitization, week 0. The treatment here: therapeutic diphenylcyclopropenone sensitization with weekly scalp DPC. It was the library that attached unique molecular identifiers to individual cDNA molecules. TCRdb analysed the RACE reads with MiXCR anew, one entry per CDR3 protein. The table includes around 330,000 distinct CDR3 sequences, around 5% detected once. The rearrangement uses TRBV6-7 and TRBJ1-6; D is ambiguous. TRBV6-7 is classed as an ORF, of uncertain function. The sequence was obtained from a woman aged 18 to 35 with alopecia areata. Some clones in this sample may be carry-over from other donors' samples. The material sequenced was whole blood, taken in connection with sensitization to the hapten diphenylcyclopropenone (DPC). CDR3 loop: CASSYRPGLQNSPLHF. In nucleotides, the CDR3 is TGTGCCAGCAGTTACCGCCCGGGCCTTCAAAATTCACCCCTCCACTTT.